This TCR beta chain was sequenced for a study of blood T cells in healthy people across ages. Germline CDR1 SGHRS, CDR2 YFSETQ. CDR3 length: 13 amino acids. V was trimmed by 3 bases and J by 8 bases, leaving 14 bases between them. The use of a sample-barcoded 5' primer and a J-beta primer mix characterized a second PCR of about 7 to 12 cycles. The template-switch adaptor, which had 12 random nucleotides, put a tag on each cDNA molecule. TCRdb called the 5' RACE reads again in MiXCR, with one record for every CDR3 protein. This table has about 1.1 million distinct CDR3 sequences, more than 30% appearing once.

This clonotype was obtained from a young man in good health. The rearrangement joins TRBV5-1 to TRBJ1-2; perhaps TRBD1 as D (6 bases). Sequences were obtained from blood. CDR3 coding DNA: TGCGCCAGCAGCTCCGAAAACAGGGAGGGCTACACCTTC. It is translated as CASSSENREGYTF. Looking up the rest from reference TRBV5-1 and TRBJ1-2 gives the full variable domain: KAGVTQTPRYLIKTRGQQVTLSCSPISGHRSVSWYQQTPGQGLQFLFEYFSETQRNKGNFPGRFSGRQFSNSRSEMNVSTLELGDSALYLCASSSENREGYTFGSGTRLTVV.